Below are 10 T cell receptor beta chains sequenced from a single sample in a study of identical twins. MiXCR, applied by TCRdb to the 5' RACE reads, yields one record per CDR3 protein. This table has some 1,700,000 distinct CDR3 sequences, under 35% appearing once. The sequenced sample consisted of cord blood. These receptors were taken from a newborn girl in good health.

This chain links TRBV2 with TRBJ1-2; D not resolved. Germline V gene sequence: CDR1 SNHLY, CDR2 FYNNEI. With 4 bases removed from V and 0 bases from J, the gap between germline ends came to 9 bases. This CDR3 is 14 amino acids long. The DNA for the CDR3 is TGTGCCAGCAGTGTACGGAGGGCTAACTATGGCTACACCTTC. Its protein product is CASSVRRANYGYTF.

This clonotype was observed a few times. The rearrangement links TRBV4-2 to TRBJ2-7; TRBD2 is a possible D gene (6 bases). V gave up 5 bases and J gave up 5 bases, with 10 bases separating them. Germline V gene lookup returns CDR1 LGHNA and CDR2 YNFKEQ. This CDR3 contains 12 residues. CDR3: CASSSLANEQYF. CDR3 nucleotide sequence: TGTGCCAGCAGCTCCCTAGCGAACGAGCAGTACTTC.

This sequence joins TRBV7-8 and TRBJ2-4; 9 bases are a match to TRBD2. J gave up 3 bases and V 8 bases, and 2 bases lay outside the gene matches. The CDR3 consists of 13 residues. The V gene's germline CDR1 is SGHVS and CDR2 FQNEAQ. In DNA, the CDR3 is TGTGCCAGCGGTAGCGGGGGCAAAAACATTCAGTACTTC. Protein: CASGSGGKNIQYF.

This chain links TRBV12-3 or TRBV12-4 with TRBJ1-1; no clear D gene. The length of the CDR3 is 15 residues. The V gene lost 5 bases and the J gene lost 1 base, with 14 bases spanning the gap. The CDR3 spells CASSPLPTSNTEAFF. CDR3 in DNA: TGTGCCAGCAGTCCCCTCCCGACGTCGAACACTGAAGCTTTCTTT.

Remarks on this clonotype: A much larger clone is a single base away; this may be a read error. The rearrangement joins TRBV6-1 to TRBJ2-7; TRBD2 matches 9 bases. The germline V gene encodes CDR1 MNHNS and CDR2 SASEGT. With V trimmed by 10 bases and J by 9 bases, 16 bases remained unmatched. The CDR3 contains 14 residues. The CDR3 loop is CANNPSGVSHGQYF. As DNA, the CDR3 is TGTGCCAACAACCCTAGCGGGGTTTCTCACGGGCAGTACTTC.

About this clonotype: A much larger clone differs from this one at a single base, so this may be a read error. The chain joins TRBV13 to TRBJ2-1; TRBD2 might be the D (5 bases). CDR3 length equals 14 residues. Germline loops: CDR1 PRHDT, CDR2 FYEKMQ (reference sequence). CDR3: CASSEDSYDNEQSF. The CDR3 DNA reads TGTGCCAGCAGCGAGGACTCTTACGACAATGAGCAGTCCTTC.

Written as DNA, the CDR3 is TGTGCCAGCAGTTGGGGGACTAGCGGGATCTGCTTATCCTACAATGAGCAGTTCTTC. Translation: CASSWGTSGICLSYNEQFF. This chain joins TRBV6-5 and TRBJ2-1, with 13 bases that match TRBD2. Trimming took 4 bases from V and 1 from J; bases not matched to a gene: 10. The CDR3 contains 19 residues. CDR1 is MNHEY, CDR2 SVGAGI, per germline.

V gene TRBV10-3 combines with J gene TRBJ2-1; 8 bases line up with TRBD2. There are 16 residues in the CDR3. The trim removed 5 bases at V and 8 bases at J, leaving 14 bases unmatched. The germline gives CDR1 ENHRY, CDR2 SYGVKD. CDR3 amino acids: CAISPSGPNVRDEQFF. The CDR3 DNA reads as TGTGCCATCAGTCCTAGCGGGCCGAACGTGAGGGATGAGCAGTTCTTC.

As DNA, the CDR3 is TGTGCCAGCAGTGTTGACCTCGGCCGTAACTATGGCTACACCTTC. Its translation: CASSVDLGRNYGYTF. This chain connects TRBV2 to TRBJ1-2; unclear D gene. Per germline, CDR1 SNHLY and CDR2 FYNNEI. CDR3 size: 15 residues. The V end was cut by 4 bases, the J end by 1 base, with 13 bases between.

This chain connects TRBV6-1 to TRBJ1-4, with D maybe TRBD1 (6 bases). CDR3 size: 18 residues. Germline V lookup: CDR1 MNHNS, CDR2 SASEGT. Trimming took 2 bases from V and 5 from J, leaving 21 bases between them. The CDR3 coding sequence is TGTGCCAGCAGTGAAAATGACCCCCAGGACAGTTTAAATGAAAAACTGTTTTTT. It yields the protein CASSENDPQDSLNEKLFF.